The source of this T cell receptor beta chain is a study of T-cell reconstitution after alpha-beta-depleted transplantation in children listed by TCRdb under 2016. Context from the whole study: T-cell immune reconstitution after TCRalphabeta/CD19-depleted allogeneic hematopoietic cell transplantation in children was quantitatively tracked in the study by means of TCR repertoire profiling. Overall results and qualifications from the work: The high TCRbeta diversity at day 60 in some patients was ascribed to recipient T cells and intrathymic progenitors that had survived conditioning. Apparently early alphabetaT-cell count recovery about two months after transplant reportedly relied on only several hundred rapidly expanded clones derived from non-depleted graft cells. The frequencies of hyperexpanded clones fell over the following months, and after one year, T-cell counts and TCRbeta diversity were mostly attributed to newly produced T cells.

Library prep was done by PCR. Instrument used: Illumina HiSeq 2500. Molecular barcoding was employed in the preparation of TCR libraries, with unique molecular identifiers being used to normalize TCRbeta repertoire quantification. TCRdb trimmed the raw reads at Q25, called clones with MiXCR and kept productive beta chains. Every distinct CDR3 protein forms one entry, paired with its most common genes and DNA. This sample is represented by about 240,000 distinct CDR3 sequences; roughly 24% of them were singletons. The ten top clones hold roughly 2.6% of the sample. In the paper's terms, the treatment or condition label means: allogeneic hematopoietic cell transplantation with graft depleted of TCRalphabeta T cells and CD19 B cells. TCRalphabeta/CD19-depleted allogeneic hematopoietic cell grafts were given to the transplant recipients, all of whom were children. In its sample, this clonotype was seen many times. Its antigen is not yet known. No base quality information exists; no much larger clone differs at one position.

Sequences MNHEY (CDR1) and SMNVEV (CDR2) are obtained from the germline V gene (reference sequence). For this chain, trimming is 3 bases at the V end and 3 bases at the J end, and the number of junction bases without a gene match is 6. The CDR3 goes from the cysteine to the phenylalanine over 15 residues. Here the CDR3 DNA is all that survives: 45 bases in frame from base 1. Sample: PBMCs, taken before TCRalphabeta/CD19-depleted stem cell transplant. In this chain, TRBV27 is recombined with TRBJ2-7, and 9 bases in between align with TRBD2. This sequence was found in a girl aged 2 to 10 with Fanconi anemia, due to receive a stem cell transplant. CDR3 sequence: CASSFQLAGLYEQYF. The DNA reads TGTGCCAGCAGTTTTCAACTAGCGGGTCTCTACGAGCAGTACTTC.